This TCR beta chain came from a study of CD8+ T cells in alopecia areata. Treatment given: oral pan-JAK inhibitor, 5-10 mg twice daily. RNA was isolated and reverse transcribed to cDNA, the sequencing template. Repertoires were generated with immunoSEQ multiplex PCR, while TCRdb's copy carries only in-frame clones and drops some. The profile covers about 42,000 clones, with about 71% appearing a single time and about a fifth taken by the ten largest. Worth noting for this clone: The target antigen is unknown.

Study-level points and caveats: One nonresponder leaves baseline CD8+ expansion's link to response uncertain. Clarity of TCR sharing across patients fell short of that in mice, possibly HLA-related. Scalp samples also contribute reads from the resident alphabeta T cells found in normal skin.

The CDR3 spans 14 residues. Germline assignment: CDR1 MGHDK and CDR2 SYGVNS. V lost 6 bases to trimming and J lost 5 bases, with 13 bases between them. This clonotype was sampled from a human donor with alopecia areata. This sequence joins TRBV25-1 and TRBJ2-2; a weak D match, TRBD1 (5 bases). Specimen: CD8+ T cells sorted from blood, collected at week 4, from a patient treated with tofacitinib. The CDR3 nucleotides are TGTGCCAGCAGACCAGGGCGACAGACCGGGGAGCTGTTTTTT. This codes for CASRPGRQTGELFF.